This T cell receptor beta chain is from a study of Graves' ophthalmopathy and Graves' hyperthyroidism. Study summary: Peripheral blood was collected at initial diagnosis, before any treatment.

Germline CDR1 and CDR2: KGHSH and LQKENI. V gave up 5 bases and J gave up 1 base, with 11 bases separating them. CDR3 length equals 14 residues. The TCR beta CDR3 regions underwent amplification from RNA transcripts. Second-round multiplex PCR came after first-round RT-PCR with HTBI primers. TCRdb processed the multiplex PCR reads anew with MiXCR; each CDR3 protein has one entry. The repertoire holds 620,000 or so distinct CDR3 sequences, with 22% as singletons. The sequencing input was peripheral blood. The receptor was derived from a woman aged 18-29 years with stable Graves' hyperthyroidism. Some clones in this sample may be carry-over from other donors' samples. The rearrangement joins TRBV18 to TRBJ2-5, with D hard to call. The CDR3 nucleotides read TGTGCCAGCTCAGTATTAACGACCCAAGAGACCCAGTACTTC. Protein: CASSVLTTQETQYF.